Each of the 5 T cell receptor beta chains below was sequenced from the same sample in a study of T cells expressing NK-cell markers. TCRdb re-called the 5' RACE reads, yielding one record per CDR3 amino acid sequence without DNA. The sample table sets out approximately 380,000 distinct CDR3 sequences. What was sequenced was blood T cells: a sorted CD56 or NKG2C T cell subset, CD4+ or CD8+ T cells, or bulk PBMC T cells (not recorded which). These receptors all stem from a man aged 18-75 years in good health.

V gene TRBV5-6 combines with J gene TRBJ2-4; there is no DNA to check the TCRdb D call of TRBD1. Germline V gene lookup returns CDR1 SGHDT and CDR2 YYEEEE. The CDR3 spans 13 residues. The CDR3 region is CASSADRGSIQYF.

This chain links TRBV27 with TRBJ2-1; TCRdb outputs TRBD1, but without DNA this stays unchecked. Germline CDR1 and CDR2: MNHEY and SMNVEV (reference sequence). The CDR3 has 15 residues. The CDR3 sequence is CASSFRGVAYNEQFF.

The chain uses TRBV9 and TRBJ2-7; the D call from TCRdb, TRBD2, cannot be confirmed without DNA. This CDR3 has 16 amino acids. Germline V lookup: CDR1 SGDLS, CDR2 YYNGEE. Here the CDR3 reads CASSVSASGAAYEQYF. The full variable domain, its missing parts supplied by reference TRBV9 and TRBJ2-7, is DSGVTQTPKHLITATGQRVTLRCSPRSGDLSVYWYQQSLDQGLQFLIQYYNGEERAKGNILERFSAQQFPDLHSELNLSSLELGDSALYFCASSVSASGAAYEQYFGPGTRLTVT.

The CDR3 protein is CASSLAVVSGGRSSYNEQFF. The chain employs TRBV7-2 and TRBJ2-1; absent DNA, TCRdb's TRBD2 call cannot be checked. CDR3 size: 20 residues. Per germline, CDR1 SGHTA and CDR2 FQGNSA.

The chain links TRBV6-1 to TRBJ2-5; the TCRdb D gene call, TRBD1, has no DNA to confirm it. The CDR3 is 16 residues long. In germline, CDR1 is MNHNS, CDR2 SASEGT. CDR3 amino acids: CASSDNRDPKLETQYF.